This T cell receptor (beta chain) was profiled in a study of PD-1 blockade in classical Hodgkin lymphoma. Each patient's relapse followed autologous stem cell transplantation, and brentuximab vedotin exposure varied. Relapsed/refractory classical Hodgkin lymphoma patients had complete, partial or progressive responses. As concerns this clone: What it recognizes is unknown. A much larger clone sits a single nucleotide away, making a read error possible.

Trimming cost V 3 bases and J 1 base, with 3 bases left between them. This CDR3 has 12 amino acids. The germline gives CDR1 SEHNR, CDR2 FQNEAQ (reference sequence). Study-level findings and limits: Exclusion removed patients who began nivolumab under 1 year after ASCT. The causes of the repertoire differences, possibly disease activity or prior therapy, remain undefined.

TCRdb's table, derived via immunoSEQ multiplex PCR, lists solely in-frame clones and lacks some. The data hold tens of thousands of clones, with about nine tenths observed a single time. The clonotype was recovered from a human donor with classical Hodgkin lymphoma. The sequencing here drew on peripheral blood mononuclear cells (PBMCs), taken at baseline. J is TRBJ1-1 and V is TRBV7-9; no clear D. CDR3 residues: CASSFENTEAFF. CDR3 bases: TGTGCCAGCAGCTTCGAGAACACTGAAGCTTTCTTT.